The present T cell receptor (beta chain) was sequenced within a study of shared clonotypes between healthy human individuals. The naive CD8 population came from CD45RO-negative cells selected for CCR7, without terminally differentiated effector memory CD45RA+ cells. The CDR3 has 14 residues. Germline V lookup: CDR1 MNHEY, CDR2 SMNVEV (reference sequence). The V end lost 2 bases, the J end lost 5 bases, and 10 bases lay between the germline ends. Libraries were prepared by immunoSEQ multiplex PCR; TCRdb keeps only in-frame clonotypes and omits some of them. The sample carries some 2,100,000 clones, under 95% recorded once.

The source material was naive CD8+ T cells from PBMCs. This receptor was taken from a man aged 18 to 35 in good health. Some clones in this sample may be carry-over from other donors' samples. The chain uses TRBV27 and TRBJ1-5, with TRBD1 as a possible D gene (5 bases). The CDR3 DNA is TGTGCCAGCAGTTTACGGGGGGATCATCAGCCCCAGCATTTT. This codes for CASSLRGDHQPQHF.